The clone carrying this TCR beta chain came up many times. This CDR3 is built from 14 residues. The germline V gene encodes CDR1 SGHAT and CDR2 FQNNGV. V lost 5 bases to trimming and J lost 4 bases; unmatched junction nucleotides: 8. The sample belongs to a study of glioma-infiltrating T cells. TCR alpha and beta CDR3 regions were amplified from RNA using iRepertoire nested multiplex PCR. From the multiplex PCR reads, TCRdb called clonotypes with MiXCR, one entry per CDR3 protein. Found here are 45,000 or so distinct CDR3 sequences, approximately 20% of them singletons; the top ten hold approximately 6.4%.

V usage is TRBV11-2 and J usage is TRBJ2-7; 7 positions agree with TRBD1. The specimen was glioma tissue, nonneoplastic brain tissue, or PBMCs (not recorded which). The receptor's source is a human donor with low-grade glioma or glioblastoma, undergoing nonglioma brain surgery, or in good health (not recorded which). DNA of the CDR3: TGTGCCAGCAGCCGTCCGGGACAGCTTTACGAGCAGTACTTC. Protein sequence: CASSRPGQLYEQYF.